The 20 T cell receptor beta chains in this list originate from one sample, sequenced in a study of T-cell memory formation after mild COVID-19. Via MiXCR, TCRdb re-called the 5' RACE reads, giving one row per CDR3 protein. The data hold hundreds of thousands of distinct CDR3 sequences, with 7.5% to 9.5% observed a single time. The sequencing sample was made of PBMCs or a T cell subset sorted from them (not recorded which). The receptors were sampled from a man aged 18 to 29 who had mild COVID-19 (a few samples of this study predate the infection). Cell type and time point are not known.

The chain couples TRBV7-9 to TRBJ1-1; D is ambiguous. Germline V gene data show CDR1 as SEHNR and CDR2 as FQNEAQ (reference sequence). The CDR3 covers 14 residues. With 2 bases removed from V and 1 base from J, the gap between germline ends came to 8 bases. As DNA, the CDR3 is TGTGCCAGCAGCTTATACGGCAGGAACACTGAAGCTTTCTTT. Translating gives CASSLYGRNTEAFF.

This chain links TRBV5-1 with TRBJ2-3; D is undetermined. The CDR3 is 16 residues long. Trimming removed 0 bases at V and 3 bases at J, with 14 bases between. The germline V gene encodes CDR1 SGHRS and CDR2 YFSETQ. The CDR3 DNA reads TGCGCCAGCAGCTTGGGACACGGGCAGCAGACAGATACGCAGTATTTT. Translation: CASSLGHGQQTDTQYF.

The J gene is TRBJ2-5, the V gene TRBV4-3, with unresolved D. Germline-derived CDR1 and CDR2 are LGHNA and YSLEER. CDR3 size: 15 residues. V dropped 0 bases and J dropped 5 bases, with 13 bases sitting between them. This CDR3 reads CASSQDLEPQETQYF. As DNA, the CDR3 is TGCGCCAGCAGCCAAGACCTAGAACCTCAGGAGACCCAGTACTTC.

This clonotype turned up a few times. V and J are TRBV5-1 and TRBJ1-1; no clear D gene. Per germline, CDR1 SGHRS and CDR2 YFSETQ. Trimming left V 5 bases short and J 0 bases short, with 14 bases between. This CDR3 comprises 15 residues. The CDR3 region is CASRAQPLMNTEAFF. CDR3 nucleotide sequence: TGCGCCAGCAGGGCACAGCCACTAATGAACACTGAAGCTTTCTTT. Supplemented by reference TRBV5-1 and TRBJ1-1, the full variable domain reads KAGVTQTPRYLIKTRGQQVTLSCSPISGHRSVSWYQQTPGQGLQFLFEYFSETQRNKGNFPGRFSGRQFSNSRSEMNVSTLELGDSALYLCASRAQPLMNTEAFFGQGTRLTVV.

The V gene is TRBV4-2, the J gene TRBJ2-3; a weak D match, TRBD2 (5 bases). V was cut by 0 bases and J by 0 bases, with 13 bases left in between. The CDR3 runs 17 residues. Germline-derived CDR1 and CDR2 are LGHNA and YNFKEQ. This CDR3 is CASSQDVGERSTDTQYF. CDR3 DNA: TGTGCCAGCAGCCAAGATGTCGGGGAGAGGAGCACAGATACGCAGTATTTT.

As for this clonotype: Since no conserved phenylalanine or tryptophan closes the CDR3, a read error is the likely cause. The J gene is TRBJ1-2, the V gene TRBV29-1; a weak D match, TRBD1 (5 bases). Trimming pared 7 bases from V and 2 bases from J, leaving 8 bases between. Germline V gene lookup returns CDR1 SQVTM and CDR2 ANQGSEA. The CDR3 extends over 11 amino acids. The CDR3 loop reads CSATENYGYTL. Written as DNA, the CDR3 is TGCAGCGCGACAGAGAACTATGGCTACACCTTA.

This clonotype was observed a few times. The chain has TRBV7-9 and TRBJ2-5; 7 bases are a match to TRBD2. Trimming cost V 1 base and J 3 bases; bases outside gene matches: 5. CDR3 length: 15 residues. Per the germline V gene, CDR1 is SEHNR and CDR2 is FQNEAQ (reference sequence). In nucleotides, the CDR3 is TGTGCCAGCAGCTTAGTGGGGGGGAAAAAAGAGACCCAGTACTTC. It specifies CASSLVGGKKETQYF.

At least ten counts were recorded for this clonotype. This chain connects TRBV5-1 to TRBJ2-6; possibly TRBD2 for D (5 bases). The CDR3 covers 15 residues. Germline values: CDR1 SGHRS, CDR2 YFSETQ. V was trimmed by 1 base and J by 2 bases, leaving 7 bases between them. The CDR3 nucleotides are TGCGCCAGCAGCTTGCAGAGGGCTGGGGCCAACGTCCTGACTTTC. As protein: CASSLQRAGANVLTF.

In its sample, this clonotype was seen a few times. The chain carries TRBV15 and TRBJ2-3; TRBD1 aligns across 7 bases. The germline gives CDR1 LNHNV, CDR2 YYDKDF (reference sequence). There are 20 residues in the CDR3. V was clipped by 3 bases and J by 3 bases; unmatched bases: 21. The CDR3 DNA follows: TGTGCCACCAGCAGTTCCAACCCCCTGACAGGGTCGGCGTGGACAGATACGCAGTATTTT. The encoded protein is CATSSSNPLTGSAWTDTQYF.

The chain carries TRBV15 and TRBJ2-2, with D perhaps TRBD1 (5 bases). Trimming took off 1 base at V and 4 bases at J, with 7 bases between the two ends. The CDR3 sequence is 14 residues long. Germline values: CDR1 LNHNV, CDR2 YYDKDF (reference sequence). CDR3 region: CATSRVGATGELFF. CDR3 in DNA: TGTGCCACCAGCAGAGTAGGGGCCACCGGGGAGCTGTTTTTT. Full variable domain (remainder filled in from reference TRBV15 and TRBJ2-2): DAMVIQNPRYQVTQFGKPVTLSCSQTLNHNVMYWYQQKSSQAPKLLFHYYDKDFNNEADTPDNFQSRRPNTSFCFLDIRSPGLGDTAMYLCATSRVGATGELFFGEGSRLTVL.

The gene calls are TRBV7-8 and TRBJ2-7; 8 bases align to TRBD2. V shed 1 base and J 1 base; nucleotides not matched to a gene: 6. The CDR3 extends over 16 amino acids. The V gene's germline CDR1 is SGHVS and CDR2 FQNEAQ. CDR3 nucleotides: TGTGCCAGCAGCTTAGAGGCGGGGGGCGGATCCTACGAGCAGTACTTC. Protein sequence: CASSLEAGGGSYEQYF.

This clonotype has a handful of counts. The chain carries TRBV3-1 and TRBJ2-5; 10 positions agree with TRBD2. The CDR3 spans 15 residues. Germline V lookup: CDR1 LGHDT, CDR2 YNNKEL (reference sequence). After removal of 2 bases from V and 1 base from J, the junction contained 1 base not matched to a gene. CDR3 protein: CASSQLAGAQETQYF. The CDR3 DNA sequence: TGTGCCAGCAGCCAACTAGCGGGGGCCCAAGAGACCCAGTACTTC.

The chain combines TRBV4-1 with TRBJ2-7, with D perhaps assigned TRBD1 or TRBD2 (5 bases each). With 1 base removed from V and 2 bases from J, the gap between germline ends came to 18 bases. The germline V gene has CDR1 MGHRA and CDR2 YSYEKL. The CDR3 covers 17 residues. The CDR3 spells CASSQGGVGTITYEQYF. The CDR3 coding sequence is TGCGCCAGCAGCCAAGGGGGTGTAGGGACGATTACCTACGAGCAGTACTTC.

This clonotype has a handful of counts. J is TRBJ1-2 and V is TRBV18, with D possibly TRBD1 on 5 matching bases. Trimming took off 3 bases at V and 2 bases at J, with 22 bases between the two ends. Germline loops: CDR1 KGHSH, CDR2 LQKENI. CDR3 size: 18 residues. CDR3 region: CASSPRKAARRDNYGYTF. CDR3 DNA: TGTGCCAGCTCACCTCGGAAGGCTGCAAGACGGGACAACTATGGCTACACCTTC.

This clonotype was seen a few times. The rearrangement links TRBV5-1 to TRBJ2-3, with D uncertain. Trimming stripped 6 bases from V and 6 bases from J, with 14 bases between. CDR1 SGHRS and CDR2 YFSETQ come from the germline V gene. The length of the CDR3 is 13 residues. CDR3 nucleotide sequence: TGCGCCAGCACCCAACAGCTTGGCGATACGCAGTATTTT. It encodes CASTQQLGDTQYF.

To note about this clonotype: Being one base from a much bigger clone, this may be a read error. CDR3 coding DNA: TGTGCCAGATCACCACAGATAAATTCCTACGAGCAGTACTTC. Its translation: CARSPQINSYEQYF. This chain joins TRBV18 and TRBJ2-7, with D hard to call. CDR3 length: 14 amino acids. CDR1 and CDR2 (germline): KGHSH, LQKENI.

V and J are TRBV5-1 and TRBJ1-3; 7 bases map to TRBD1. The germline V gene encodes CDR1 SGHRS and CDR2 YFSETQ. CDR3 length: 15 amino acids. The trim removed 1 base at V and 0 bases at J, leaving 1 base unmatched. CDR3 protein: CASSLTGDSGNTIYF. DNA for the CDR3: TGCGCCAGCAGCTTGACAGGGGACTCTGGAAACACCATATATTTT.

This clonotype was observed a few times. The CDR3 protein is CATSRDVGTDTQYF. The CDR3 DNA sequence: TGTGCCACCAGCAGAGATGTGGGCACAGATACGCAGTATTTT. The chain couples TRBV15 to TRBJ2-3; D gene unclear. Germline V gives CDR1 LNHNV, CDR2 YYDKDF (reference sequence). Trimming took off 0 bases at V and 1 base at J, with 5 bases between the two ends. This CDR3 comprises 14 residues.

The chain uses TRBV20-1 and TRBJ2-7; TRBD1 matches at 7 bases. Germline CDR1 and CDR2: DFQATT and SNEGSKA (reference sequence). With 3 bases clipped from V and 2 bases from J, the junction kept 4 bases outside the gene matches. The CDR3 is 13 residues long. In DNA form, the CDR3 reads TGCAGTGCTAGGTCCAGGGGGACCTACGAGCAGTACTTC. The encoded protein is CSARSRGTYEQYF.

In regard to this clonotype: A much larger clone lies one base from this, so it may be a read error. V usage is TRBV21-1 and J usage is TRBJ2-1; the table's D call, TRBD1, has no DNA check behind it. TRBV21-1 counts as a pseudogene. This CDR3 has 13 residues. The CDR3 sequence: CAISKNRNNEQFF. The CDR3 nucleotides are TGTGCCATCAGCAAAAACAGGAACAATGAGCAGTTCTTC.